One sample yielded the 8 T cell receptor beta chains listed below, sequenced in a study of shared clonotypes between healthy human individuals. Profiling relied on immunoSEQ multiplex PCR, and the TCRdb table lists in-frame clones only, not all of them. The table has some 2,500,000 clones, 93% seen once. The sequenced material came from naive CD4+ T cells from PBMCs. Described subset: CD45RA+ positively selected. The receptors here all came from a man aged 18 to 29 in good health. Some clones in this sample may be carry-over from other donors' samples.

The chain links TRBV30 to TRBJ2-7; 10 bases agree with TRBD1. The V gene end was trimmed by 2 bases and the J gene end by 3 bases; junction bases not matched to a gene: 7. The CDR3 covers 15 residues. Germline CDR1 GTSNPN, CDR2 SVGIG (reference sequence). In nucleotides, the CDR3 is TGTGCCTGGAGTCTTACCCGGGACAGGGGCTACGAGCAGTACTTC. As protein: CAWSLTRDRGYEQYF. The whole variable domain, remainder taken from reference TRBV30 and TRBJ2-7, is SQTIHQWPATLVQPVGSPLSLECTVEGTSNPNLYWYRQAAGRGLQLLFYSVGIGQISSEVPQNLSASRPQDRQFILSSKKLLLSDSGFYLCAWSLTRDRGYEQYFGPGTRLTVT.

The V call is TRBV9, the J call TRBJ2-3; 9 bases agree with TRBD2. Trimming removed 6 bases from V and 6 bases from J; junction bases left unmatched: 5. The germline V gene has CDR1 SGDLS and CDR2 YYNGEE. The length of the CDR3 is 13 residues. CDR3 in amino acids: CASNSGTSDTQYF. In DNA, the CDR3 is TGTGCCAGCAACAGCGGGACTAGCGATACGCAGTATTTT.

The rearrangement links TRBV5-4 to TRBJ2-5, with 7 positions matching TRBD1. Germline V CDR1 and CDR2: SGHNT, YYREEE (reference sequence). This CDR3 has 14 amino acids. The V gene end was trimmed by 4 bases and the J gene end by 2 bases; junction bases not matched to a gene: 5. The CDR3 sequence is CASSDGTAQETQYF. CDR3 DNA sequence: TGTGCCAGCAGCGATGGGACAGCACAAGAGACCCAGTACTTC.

This clone has a handful of counts. The rearrangement uses TRBV7-9 and TRBJ1-1; no clear D. Germline V gene data show CDR1 as SEHNR and CDR2 as FQNEAQ (reference sequence). CDR3 size: 12 residues. Deletions cut 3 bases from V and 8 bases from J, with 10 bases between. The CDR3 spells CASSLGGSEAFF. The CDR3 nucleotides read TGTGCCAGCAGCTTGGGCGGCTCAGAAGCTTTCTTT.

This clone has just a few counts. The conserved phenylalanine or tryptophan normally closing the CDR3 is absent here, so this likely arose from a read error. No DNA is shown, since the ends of the CDR3 on it are uncertain; the CDR3 is the one TCRdb lists. The chain uses TRBV14 and TRBJ1-1. Germline V gene sequence: CDR1 SGHDN, CDR2 FVKESK. 10 amino acids form the CDR3, both terminal residues included. The CDR3 loop is CASSQDYLGI.

The rearrangement joins TRBV18 to TRBJ1-1; no reliable D call. The CDR3 has 15 amino acids. The germline V gene has CDR1 KGHSH and CDR2 LQKENI. V lost 3 bases and J lost 4, with 15 bases in between. The CDR3 DNA reads TGTGCCAGCTCACCCCTTGCCGGGGTTATCACTGAAGCTTTCTTT. Amino acid sequence: CASSPLAGVITEAFF.

This sequence joins TRBV2 and TRBJ2-7; possibly TRBD1 for D (6 bases). Trimming pared 8 bases from V and 0 bases from J, leaving 14 bases between. This CDR3 spans 14 amino acids. Germline lookup yields CDR1 SNHLY and CDR2 FYNNEI. In DNA form, the CDR3 reads TGTGCCAGCGGGTCCCGGACAGACTCCTACGAGCAGTACTTC. This sequence encodes CASGSRTDSYEQYF.

With regard to this clone: The junction differs from germline at one of its ends, possibly a read error. The rearrangement links TRBV28 to TRBJ1-2, with D possibly TRBD1 on 6 matching bases. CDR3 size: 16 residues. The germline V gene encodes CDR1 MDHEN and CDR2 SYDVKM. CDR3 sequence (DNA): TGTGCCAGCAGTTTCACGCAGGGTAGGGGGACTTATGGCCACACCTTC. Translated, it gives CASSFTQGRGTYGHTF.